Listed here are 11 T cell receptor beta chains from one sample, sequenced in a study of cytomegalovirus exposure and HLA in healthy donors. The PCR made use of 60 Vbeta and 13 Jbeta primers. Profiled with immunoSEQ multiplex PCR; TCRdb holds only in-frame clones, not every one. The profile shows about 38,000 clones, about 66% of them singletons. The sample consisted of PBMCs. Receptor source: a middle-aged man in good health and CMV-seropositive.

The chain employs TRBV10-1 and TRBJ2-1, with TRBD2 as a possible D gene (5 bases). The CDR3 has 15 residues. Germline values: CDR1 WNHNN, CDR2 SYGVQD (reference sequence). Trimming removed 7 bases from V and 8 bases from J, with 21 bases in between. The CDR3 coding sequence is TGCGCCAGCATTCAACTCCGGGATCCCTGCGATGAGCAGTTCTTC. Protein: CASIQLRDPCDEQFF.

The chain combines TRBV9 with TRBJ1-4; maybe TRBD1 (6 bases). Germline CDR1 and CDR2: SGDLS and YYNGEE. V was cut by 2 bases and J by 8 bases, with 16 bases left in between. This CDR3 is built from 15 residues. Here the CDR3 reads CASSVGTTGSEKLFF. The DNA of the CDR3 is TGTGCCAGCAGCGTCGGAACGACAGGAAGCGAAAAACTGTTTTTT.

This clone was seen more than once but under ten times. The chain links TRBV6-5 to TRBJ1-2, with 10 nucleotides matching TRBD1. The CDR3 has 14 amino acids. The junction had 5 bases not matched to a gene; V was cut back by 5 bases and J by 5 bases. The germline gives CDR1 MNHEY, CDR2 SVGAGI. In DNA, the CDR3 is TGTGCCAGCAGTAGACAGGGGGCAAATTATGGCTACACCTTC. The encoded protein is CASSRQGANYGYTF.

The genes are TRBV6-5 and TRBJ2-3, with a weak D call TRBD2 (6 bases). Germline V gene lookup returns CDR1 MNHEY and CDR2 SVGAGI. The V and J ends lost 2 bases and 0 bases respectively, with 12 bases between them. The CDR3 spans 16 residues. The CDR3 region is CASSYGGSASTDTQYF. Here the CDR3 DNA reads TGTGCCAGCAGTTACGGGGGGAGCGCTAGCACAGATACGCAGTATTTT.

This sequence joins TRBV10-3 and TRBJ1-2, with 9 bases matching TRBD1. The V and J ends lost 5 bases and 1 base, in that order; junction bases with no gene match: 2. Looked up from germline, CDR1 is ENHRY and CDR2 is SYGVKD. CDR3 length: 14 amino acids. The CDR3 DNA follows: TGTGCCATCAGTCTGGACAGGGGTAACTATGGCTACACCTTC. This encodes CAISLDRGNYGYTF.

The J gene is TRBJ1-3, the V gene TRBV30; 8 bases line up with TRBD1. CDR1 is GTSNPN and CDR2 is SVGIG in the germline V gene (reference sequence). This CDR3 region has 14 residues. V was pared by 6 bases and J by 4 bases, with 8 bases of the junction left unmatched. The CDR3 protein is CACINRGKGNTIYF. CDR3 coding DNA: TGTGCCTGCATTAACAGGGGGAAAGGAAACACCATATATTTT. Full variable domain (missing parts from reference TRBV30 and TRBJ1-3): SQTIHQWPATLVQPVGSPLSLECTVEGTSNPNLYWYRQAAGRGLQLLFYSVGIGQISSEVPQNLSASRPQDRQFILSSKKLLLSDSGFYLCACINRGKGNTIYFGEGSWLTVV.

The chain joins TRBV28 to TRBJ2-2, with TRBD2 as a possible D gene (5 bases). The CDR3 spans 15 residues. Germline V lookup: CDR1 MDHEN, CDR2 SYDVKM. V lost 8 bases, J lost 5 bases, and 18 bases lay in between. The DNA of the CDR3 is TGTGCCAGCCGTAAGGTCGGGATCACAACCGGGGAGCTGTTTTTT. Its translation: CASRKVGITTGELFF.

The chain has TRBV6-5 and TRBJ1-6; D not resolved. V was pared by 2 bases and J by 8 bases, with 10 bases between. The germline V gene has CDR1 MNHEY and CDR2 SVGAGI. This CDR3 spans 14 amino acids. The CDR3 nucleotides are TGTGCCAGCAGTTACGAGAGGAACCATTCACCCCTCCACTTT. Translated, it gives CASSYERNHSPLHF.

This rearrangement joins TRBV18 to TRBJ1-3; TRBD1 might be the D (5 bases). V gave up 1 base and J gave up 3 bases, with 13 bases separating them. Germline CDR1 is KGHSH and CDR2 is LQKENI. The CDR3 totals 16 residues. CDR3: CASSPLQDPSGNTIYF. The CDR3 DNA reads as TGTGCCAGCTCACCACTACAGGACCCGAGTGGAAACACCATATATTTT.

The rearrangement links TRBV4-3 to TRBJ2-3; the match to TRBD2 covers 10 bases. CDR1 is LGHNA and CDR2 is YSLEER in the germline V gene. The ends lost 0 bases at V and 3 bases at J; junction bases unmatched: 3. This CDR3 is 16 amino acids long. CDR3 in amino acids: CASSQDGLAATDTQYF. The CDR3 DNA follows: TGCGCCAGCAGCCAAGATGGACTAGCGGCTACAGATACGCAGTATTTT.

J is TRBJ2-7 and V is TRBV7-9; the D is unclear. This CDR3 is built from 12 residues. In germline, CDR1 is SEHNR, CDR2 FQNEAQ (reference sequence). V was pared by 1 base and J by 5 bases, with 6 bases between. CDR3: CASSLENNEQYF. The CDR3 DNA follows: TGTGCCAGCAGCTTAGAGAACAACGAGCAGTACTTC.